The clone carrying this T cell receptor beta chain was seen a handful of times. Germline loops: CDR1 SGDLS, CDR2 YYNGEE. V gave up 4 bases and J gave up 4 bases; unmatched junction bases: 14. The CDR3 is made up of 18 amino acids. This record belongs to a study of blood T cell repertoires in COVID-19. As for the study in general: The study drew acute and convalescent COVID-19 samples from the United States, Italy and Spain.

Profiled with immunoSEQ multiplex PCR; TCRdb holds only in-frame clones, not every one. The sample holds 74,000 or so clones, 85% to 90% seen once. Sequencing was performed on peripheral blood. The V call is TRBV9, the J call TRBJ2-2; 9 bases are a match to TRBD1. This sequence originates from a man aged 50-59 years with active COVID-19. This CDR3 reads CASSPSPGTGYGTGELFF. The CDR3 DNA reads as TGTGCCAGCAGCCCAAGTCCCGGGACAGGGTATGGCACCGGGGAGCTGTTTTTT.